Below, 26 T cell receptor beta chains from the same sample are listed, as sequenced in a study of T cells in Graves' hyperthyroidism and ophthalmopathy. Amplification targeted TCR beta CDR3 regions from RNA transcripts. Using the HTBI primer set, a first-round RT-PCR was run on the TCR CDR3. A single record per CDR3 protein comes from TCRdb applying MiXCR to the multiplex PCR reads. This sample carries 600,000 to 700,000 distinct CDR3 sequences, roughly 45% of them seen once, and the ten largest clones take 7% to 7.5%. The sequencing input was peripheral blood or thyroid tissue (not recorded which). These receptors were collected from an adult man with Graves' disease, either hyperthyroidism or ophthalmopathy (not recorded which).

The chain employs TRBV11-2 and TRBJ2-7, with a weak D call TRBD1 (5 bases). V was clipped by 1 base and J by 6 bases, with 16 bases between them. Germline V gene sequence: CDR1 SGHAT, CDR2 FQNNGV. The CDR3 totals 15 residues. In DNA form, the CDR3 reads TGTGCCAGCAGCTTAGGTCTGGGGCCCCCCGTCGAGCAGTACTTC. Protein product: CASSLGLGPPVEQYF.

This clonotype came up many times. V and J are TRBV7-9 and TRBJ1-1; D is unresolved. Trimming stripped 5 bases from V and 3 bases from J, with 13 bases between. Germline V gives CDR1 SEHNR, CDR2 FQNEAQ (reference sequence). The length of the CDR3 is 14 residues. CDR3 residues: CASSGSLTYTEAFF. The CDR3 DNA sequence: TGTGCCAGCAGCGGTAGCCTAACGTACACTGAAGCTTTCTTT.

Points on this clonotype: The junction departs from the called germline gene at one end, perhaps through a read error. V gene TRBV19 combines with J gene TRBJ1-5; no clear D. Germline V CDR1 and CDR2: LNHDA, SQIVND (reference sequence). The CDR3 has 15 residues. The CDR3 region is CASSIGGHGSQLQHF. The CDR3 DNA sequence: TGTGCCAGTAGTATAGGAGGGCACGGGAGTCAGCTCCAGCATTTT.

CDR3 bases: TGTGCCAGCAGTGTCGAGGCAGATCTAATGAACACTGAAGCTTTCTTT. This codes for CASSVEADLMNTEAFF. This sequence joins TRBV12-3 or TRBV12-4 and TRBJ1-1, with unresolved D. V lost 5 bases to trimming and J lost 0 bases, with 16 bases between them. The CDR3 consists of 16 residues.

In DNA, the CDR3 is TGTGCCAGCGTTGAGGGGGGCAAGCCTGGCTACACCTTC. Translated: CASVEGGKPGYTF. The chain links TRBV25-1 to TRBJ1-2, with a tentative D call TRBD1 (6 bases). The CDR3 totals 13 residues. CDR1 is MGHDK and CDR2 is SYGVNS in the germline V gene. With 8 bases removed from V and 7 bases from J, the gap between germline ends came to 17 bases.

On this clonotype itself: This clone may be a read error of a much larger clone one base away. As DNA, the CDR3 is TGTGCCAGCAGCTGGGGGGACAGCTTTGATGAAAAACTGTTTTTT. It translates to CASSWGDSFDEKLFF. The chain recombines TRBV5-4 with TRBJ1-4; 7 bases are shared with TRBD1. The V gene end was trimmed by 3 bases and the J gene end by 6 bases; junction bases not matched to a gene: 8. Germline V gene data show CDR1 as SGHNT and CDR2 as YYREEE (reference sequence). CDR3 length equals 15 residues.

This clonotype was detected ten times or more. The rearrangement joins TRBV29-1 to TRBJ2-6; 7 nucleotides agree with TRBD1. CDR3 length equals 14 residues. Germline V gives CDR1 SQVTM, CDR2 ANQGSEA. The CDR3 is CGTPGGAGANVLTF. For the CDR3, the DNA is TGCGGAACCCCAGGGGGAGCTGGGGCCAACGTCCTGACTTTC.

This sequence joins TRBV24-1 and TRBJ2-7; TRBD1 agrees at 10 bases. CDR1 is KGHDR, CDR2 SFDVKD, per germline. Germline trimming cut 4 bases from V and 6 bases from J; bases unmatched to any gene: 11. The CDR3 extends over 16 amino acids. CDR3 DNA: TGTGCCACCAGTGACAGTGGACAGGGGGGGTCCGGCGAGCAGTACTTC. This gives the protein CATSDSGQGGSGEQYF.

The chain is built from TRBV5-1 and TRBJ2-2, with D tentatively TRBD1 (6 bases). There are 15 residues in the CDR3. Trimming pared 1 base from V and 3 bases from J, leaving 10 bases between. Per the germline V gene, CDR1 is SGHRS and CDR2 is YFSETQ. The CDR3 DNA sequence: TGCGCCAGCAGCTTGTACGAGGGGGACACCGGGGAGCTGTTTTTT. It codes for CASSLYEGDTGELFF. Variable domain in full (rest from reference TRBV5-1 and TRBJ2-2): KAGVTQTPRYLIKTRGQQVTLSCSPISGHRSVSWYQQTPGQGLQFLFEYFSETQRNKGNFPGRFSGRQFSNSRSEMNVSTLELGDSALYLCASSLYEGDTGELFFGEGSRLTVL.

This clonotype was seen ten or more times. The CDR3 DNA is TGCAGCGTCAAACCCCAAGAGACCCAGTACTTC. Amino acids: CSVKPQETQYF. The chain links TRBV29-1 to TRBJ2-5; D not resolved. Per germline, CDR1 SQVTM and CDR2 ANQGSEA. The CDR3 is made up of 11 amino acids. Trimming removed 6 bases from V and 1 base from J, with 6 bases in between.

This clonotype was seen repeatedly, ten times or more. The CDR3 DNA follows: TGCAGCGTTGCGGGCATCCCGAGCGAAGGGCAGCCCCAGCATTTT. It encodes CSVAGIPSEGQPQHF. The chain links TRBV29-1 to TRBJ1-5, with D unresolved. V dropped 4 bases and J dropped 7 bases, with 20 bases sitting between them. The CDR3 contains 15 residues. Germline loops: CDR1 SQVTM, CDR2 ANQGSEA.

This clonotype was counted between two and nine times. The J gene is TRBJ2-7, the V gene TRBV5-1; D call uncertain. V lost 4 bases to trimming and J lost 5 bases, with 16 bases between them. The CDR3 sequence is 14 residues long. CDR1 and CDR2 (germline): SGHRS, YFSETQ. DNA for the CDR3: TGCGCCAGCAGCCATCCCCATTTCCCTCACGAGCAGTACTTC. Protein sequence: CASSHPHFPHEQYF.

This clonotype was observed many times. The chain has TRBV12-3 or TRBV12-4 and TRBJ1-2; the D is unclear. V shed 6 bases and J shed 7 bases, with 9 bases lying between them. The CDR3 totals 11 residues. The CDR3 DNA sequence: TGTGCCAGCAGCCACAATCGTGGCTACACCTTC. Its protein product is CASSHNRGYTF.

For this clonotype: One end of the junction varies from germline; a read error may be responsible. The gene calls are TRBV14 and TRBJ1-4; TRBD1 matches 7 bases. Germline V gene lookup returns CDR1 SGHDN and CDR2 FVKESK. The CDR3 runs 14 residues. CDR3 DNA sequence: TGTGCTAGCAGGGACAGCCTCACTAATGAAAAACTGTTTTTT. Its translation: CASRDSLTNEKLFF.

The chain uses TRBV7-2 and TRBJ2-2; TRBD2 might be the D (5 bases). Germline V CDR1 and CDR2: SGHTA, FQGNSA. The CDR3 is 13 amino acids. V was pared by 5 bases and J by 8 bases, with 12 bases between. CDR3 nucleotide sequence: TGTGCCAGCAGCCAAGACTACGTGGGGGAGCTGTTTTTT. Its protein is CASSQDYVGELFF. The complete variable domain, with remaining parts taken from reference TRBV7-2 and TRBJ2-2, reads GAGVSQSPSNKVTEKGKDVELRCDPISGHTALYWYRQSLGQGLEFLIYFQGNSAPDKSGLPSDRFSAERTGGSVSTLTIQRTQQEDSAVYLCASSQDYVGELFFGEGSRLTVL.

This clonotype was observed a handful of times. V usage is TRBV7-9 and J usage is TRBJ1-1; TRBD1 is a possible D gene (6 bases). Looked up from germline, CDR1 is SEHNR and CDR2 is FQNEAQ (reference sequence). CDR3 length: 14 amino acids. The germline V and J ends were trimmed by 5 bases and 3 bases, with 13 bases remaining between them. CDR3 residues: CASSAGARDTEAFF. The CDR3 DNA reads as TGTGCCAGCAGCGCAGGGGCGCGGGACACTGAAGCTTTCTTT.

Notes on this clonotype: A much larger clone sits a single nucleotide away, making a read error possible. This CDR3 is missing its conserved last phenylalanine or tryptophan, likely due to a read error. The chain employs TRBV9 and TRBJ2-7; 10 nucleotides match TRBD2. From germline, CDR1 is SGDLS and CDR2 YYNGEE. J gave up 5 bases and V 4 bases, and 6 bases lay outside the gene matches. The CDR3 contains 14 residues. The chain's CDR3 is CASSTPGLADEQYL. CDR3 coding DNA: TGTGCCAGCAGCACTCCTGGACTAGCGGACGAGCAGTACCTC.

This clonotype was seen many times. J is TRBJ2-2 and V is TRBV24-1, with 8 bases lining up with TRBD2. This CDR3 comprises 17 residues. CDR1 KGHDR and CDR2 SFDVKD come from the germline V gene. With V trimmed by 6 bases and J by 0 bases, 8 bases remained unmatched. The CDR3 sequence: CATSSKREGSNTGELFF. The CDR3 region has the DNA TGTGCCACCAGTTCTAAACGGGAGGGATCGAACACCGGGGAGCTGTTTTTT.

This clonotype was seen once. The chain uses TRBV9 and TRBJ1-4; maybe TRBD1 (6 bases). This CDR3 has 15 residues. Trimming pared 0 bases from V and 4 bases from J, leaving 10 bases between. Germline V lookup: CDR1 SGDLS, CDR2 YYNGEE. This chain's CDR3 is CASSVAAGVNEKLFF. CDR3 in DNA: TGTGCCAGCAGCGTAGCGGCAGGGGTTAATGAAAAACTGTTTTTT.

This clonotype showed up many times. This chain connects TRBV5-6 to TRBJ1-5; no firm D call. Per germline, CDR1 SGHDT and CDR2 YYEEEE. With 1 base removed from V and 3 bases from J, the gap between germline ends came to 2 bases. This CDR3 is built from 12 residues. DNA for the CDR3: TGTGCCAGCAGCTTGTACAATCAGCCCCAGCATTTT. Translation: CASSLYNQPQHF.

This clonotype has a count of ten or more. This CDR3 is CATALGQGYEQYF. The CDR3 bases are TGTGCCACCGCATTGGGACAGGGCTACGAGCAGTACTTC. The rearrangement joins TRBV2 to TRBJ2-7; TRBD1 aligns across 9 bases. The CDR3 runs to 13 residues. V lost 10 bases and J lost 3; bases outside the gene matches: 7. CDR1 and CDR2 from the germline V gene are SNHLY and FYNNEI.

CDR3 sequence: CAWSPGRNTEAFF. For the CDR3, the DNA is TGTGCCTGGAGCCCGGGCCGGAACACTGAAGCTTTCTTT. V and J are TRBV11-1 and TRBJ1-1, with D hard to call. This CDR3 is 13 amino acids long. V gave up 11 bases and J gave up 1 base, with 14 bases separating them. CDR1 is SGHAT, CDR2 FQDESV, per germline (reference sequence).

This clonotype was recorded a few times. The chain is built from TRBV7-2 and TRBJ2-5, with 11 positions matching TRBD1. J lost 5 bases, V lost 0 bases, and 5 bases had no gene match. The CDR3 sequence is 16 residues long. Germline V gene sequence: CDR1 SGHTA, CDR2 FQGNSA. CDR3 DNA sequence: TGTGCCAGCAGCTTAGCCGGACAGGGGGCAGTGGAGACCCAGTACTTC. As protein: CASSLAGQGAVETQYF. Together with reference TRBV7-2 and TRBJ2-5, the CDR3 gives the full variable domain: GAGVSQSPSNKVTEKGKDVELRCDPISGHTALYWYRQSLGQGLEFLIYFQGNSAPDKSGLPSDRFSAERTGGSVSTLTIQRTQQEDSAVYLCASSLAGQGAVETQYFGPGTRLLVL.

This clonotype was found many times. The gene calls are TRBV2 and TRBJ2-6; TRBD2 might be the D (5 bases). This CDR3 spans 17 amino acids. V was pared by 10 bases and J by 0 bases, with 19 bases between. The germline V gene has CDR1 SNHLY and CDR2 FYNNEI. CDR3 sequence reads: CATSRGRLSSGANVLTF. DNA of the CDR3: TGTGCCACCTCCCGGGGTCGCCTGAGCTCTGGGGCCAACGTCCTGACTTTC.

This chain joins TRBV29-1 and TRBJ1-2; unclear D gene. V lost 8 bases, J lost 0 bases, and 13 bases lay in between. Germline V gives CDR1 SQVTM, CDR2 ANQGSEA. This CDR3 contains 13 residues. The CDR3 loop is CSSPQPPNYGYTF. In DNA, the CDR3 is TGCAGCAGTCCCCAGCCACCTAACTATGGCTACACCTTC.

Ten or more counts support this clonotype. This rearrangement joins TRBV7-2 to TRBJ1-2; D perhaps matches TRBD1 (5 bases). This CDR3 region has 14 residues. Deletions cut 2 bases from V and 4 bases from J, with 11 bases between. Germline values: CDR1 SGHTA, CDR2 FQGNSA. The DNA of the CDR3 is TGTGCCAGCAGCTTACTTCGGGGGAGCTATGGCTACACCTTC. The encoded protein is CASSLLRGSYGYTF.